This T cell receptor (beta chain) was captured in a study of cytomegalovirus exposure and HLA in healthy donors. About the research overall: Later analysis reported that the approximately 110 validation repertoires shared the platform of the approximately 670 first-cohort repertoires.

The donors were in the roughly 120-subject validation cohort, distinct from the roughly 600-subject first cohort. The V and J ends lost 1 base and 4 bases, in that order; junction bases with no gene match: 1. CDR3 length equals 15 residues. The germline gives CDR1 LNHNV, CDR2 YYDKDF (reference sequence). Remarks on this clone: What it recognizes is unknown.

Findings of the study overall: It was reportedly the case that the classifier diagnosed cytomegalovirus status with high specificity and sensitivity.

Profiling relied on immunoSEQ multiplex PCR, and the TCRdb table lists in-frame clones only, not all of them. This sample has approximately 160,000 clones, with about 89% found just once. The chain joins TRBV15 to TRBJ2-1, with TRBD2 matching 10 bases. This sequence was found in a woman aged 18-30 years in good health and CMV-seropositive. Input material: PBMCs. The CDR3 DNA is TGTGCCACCAGCAGAGCTAGCGGGAGTTACAATGAGCAGTTCTTC. It codes for CATSRASGSYNEQFF.